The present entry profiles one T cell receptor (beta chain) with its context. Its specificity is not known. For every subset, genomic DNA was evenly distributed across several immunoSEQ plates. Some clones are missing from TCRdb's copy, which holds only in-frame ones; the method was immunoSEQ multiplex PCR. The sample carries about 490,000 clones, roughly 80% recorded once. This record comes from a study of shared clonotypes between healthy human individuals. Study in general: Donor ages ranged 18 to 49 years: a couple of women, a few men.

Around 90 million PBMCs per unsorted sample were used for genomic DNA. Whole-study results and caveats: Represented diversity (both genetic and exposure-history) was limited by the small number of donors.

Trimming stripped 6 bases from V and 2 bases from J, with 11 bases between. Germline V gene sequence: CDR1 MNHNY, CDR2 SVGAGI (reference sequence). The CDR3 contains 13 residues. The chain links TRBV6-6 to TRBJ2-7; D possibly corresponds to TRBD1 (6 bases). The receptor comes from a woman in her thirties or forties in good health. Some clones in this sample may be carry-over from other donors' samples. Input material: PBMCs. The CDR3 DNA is TGTGCCAGCAGCCGGGACAAGACCTACGAGCAGTACTTC. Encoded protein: CASSRDKTYEQYF.